Below are 26 T cell receptor beta chains sequenced from a single sample in a study of beta chain features in type 1 diabetes. Whole-study results and caveats: Shortening of TCRB CDR3s, moderate but significant, appeared in all four CD4+ subsets of Type 1 diabetes patients.

These receptors are not linked to any known antigen. TCRB transcripts that were expressed got sequenced, as all of the isolated RNA had been reverse transcribed. The data were produced by immunoSEQ multiplex PCR, yet TCRdb's version contains in-frame clones alone and is incomplete. The sample carries some 700,000 clones, 13% recorded once. Input material: naive CD4+ T cells from blood. The receptors shown here come from a man between 18 and 35 years old with type 1 diabetes.

V is TRBV28 and J is TRBJ2-4; perhaps TRBD2 as D (5 bases). Germline V gene sequence: CDR1 MDHEN, CDR2 SYDVKM. V was pared by 3 bases and J by 0 bases, with 6 bases between. This CDR3 contains 14 residues. This CDR3 is CASSFGKAKNIQYF. CDR3 nucleotides: TGTGCCAGCAGTTTCGGGAAAGCCAAAAACATTCAGTACTTC. Filled out from reference TRBV28 and TRBJ2-4, the complete variable domain reads DVKVTQSSRYLVKRTGEKVFLECVQDMDHENMFWYRQDPGLGLRLIYFSYDVKMKEKGDIPEGYSVSREKKERFSLILESASTNQTSMYLCASSFGKAKNIQYFGAGTRLSVL.

This rearrangement joins TRBV29-1 to TRBJ2-5; D not certain. V shed 3 bases and J shed 3 bases, with 5 bases lying between them. CDR1 is SQVTM and CDR2 is ANQGSEA in the germline V gene. CDR3 length equals 11 residues. The CDR3, as DNA: TGCAGCGTTGAGCCGGAAGAGACCCAGTACTTC. Protein: CSVEPEETQYF.

This clone was seen more than once but under ten times. This chain joins TRBV7-9 and TRBJ1-5; D gene uncertain. This CDR3 has 14 residues. Germline V gene data show CDR1 as SEHNR and CDR2 as FQNEAQ (reference sequence). The V gene lost 5 bases and the J gene lost 0 bases, with 8 bases spanning the gap. CDR3 DNA sequence: TGTGCCAGCAGCCCGGGCGATAGCAATCAGCCCCAGCATTTT. Protein sequence: CASSPGDSNQPQHF.

This clone occurred many times. The chain joins TRBV14 to TRBJ2-3, with unresolved D. The germline V gene encodes CDR1 SGHDN and CDR2 FVKESK. The V end was cut by 3 bases, the J end by 4 bases, with 8 bases between. This CDR3 is built from 13 residues. The CDR3 region has the DNA TGTGCCAGCAGCCAGTCGATTGCAGATACGCAGTATTTT. Its translation is CASSQSIADTQYF.

This chain links TRBV18 with TRBJ1-6; no clear D. From germline, CDR1 is KGHSH and CDR2 LQKENI. The CDR3 has 15 amino acids. The ends were cut back, 0 bases at V and 8 bases at J, with 11 bases in the middle. In nucleotides, the CDR3 is TGTGCCAGCTCACCACCGGCATGGGAGGATTCACCCCTCCACTTT. Amino acids: CASSPPAWEDSPLHF. Full variable domain (rest looked up from reference TRBV18 and TRBJ1-6): NAGVMQNPRHLVRRRGQEARLRCSPMKGHSHVYWYRQLPEEGLKFMVYLQKENIIDESGMPKERFSAEFPKEGPSILRIQQVVRGDSAAYFCASSPPAWEDSPLHFGNGTRLTVT.

This clone was counted between two and nine times. Other DNA sequences of this sample code for an identical CDR3. This sequence joins TRBV10-3 and TRBJ2-3; 7 bases match TRBD2. The length of the CDR3 is 14 residues. From germline, CDR1 is ENHRY and CDR2 SYGVKD. V shed 0 bases and J 6 bases; nucleotides not matched to a gene: 3. In DNA, the CDR3 is TGTGCCATCAGTGAGTCCCCAGCGGGGGATACGCAGTATTTT. Its protein product is CAISESPAGDTQYF.

This chain links TRBV5-1 with TRBJ1-6; D is possibly TRBD1 (5 bases). Germline CDR1 and CDR2: SGHRS and YFSETQ. The CDR3 is 17 residues long. Deletions cut 1 base from V and 8 bases from J, with 19 bases between. DNA for the CDR3: TGCGCCAGCAGCTTGATAGGGGATGTGTTGGCTGATTCACCCCTCCACTTT. Translation gives CASSLIGDVLADSPLHF.

This chain links TRBV28 with TRBJ1-1; D unresolved. CDR1 and CDR2 (germline): MDHEN, SYDVKM. Trimming stripped 1 base from V and 1 base from J, with 7 bases between. The CDR3 has 14 residues. For the CDR3, the DNA is TGTGCCAGCAGTTTATATGCACCGAACACTGAAGCTTTCTTT. Translation gives CASSLYAPNTEAFF.

With regard to this clone: The sample contains more than one DNA sequence encoding this CDR3. The chain links TRBV6-6 to TRBJ2-2; D is perhaps TRBD2 (5 bases). Trimming left V 6 bases short and J 6 bases short, with 5 bases between. This CDR3 is 11 amino acids long. CDR1 and CDR2 (germline): MNHNY, SVGAGI (reference sequence). The CDR3 nucleotides are TGTGCCAGCAGGGGAGCCGGGGAGCTGTTTTTT. Its translation is CASRGAGELFF.

In regard to this clone: This sample includes further DNA sequences coding for the same CDR3. The V gene is TRBV18, the J gene TRBJ2-5, with TRBD1 matching over 7 bases. The CDR3 runs to 14 residues. The V and J ends lost 3 bases and 2 bases, in that order; junction bases with no gene match: 3. Germline loops: CDR1 KGHSH, CDR2 LQKENI. CDR3 nucleotide sequence: TGTGCCAGCTCACCTGGGACAGAGCAAGAGACCCAGTACTTC. Translation: CASSPGTEQETQYF.

This chain connects TRBV10-2 to TRBJ1-2; a weak D match, TRBD1 (6 bases). V dropped 1 base and J dropped 2 bases, with 11 bases sitting between them. Germline CDR1 reads WSHSY; CDR2 reads SAAADI. The length of the CDR3 is 15 residues. This chain's CDR3 is CASSEYAGDNYGYTF. The CDR3 nucleotides are TGCGCCAGCAGTGAGTACGCAGGGGACAACTATGGCTACACCTTC.

In this sample, this clone turned up a few times. V and J are TRBV4-1 and TRBJ1-6; 8 positions agree with TRBD1. CDR1 and CDR2 from the germline V gene are MGHRA and YSYEKL. The CDR3 has 15 amino acids. Losses at the gene ends were 3 bases for V and 10 bases for J; bases not matched to a gene: 8. The CDR3 bases are TGCGCCAGCAGCCAGGCGGACAGGGAGGGATCACCCCTCCACTTT. Translating gives CASSQADREGSPLHF.

The chain couples TRBV25-1 to TRBJ2-3; D ambiguous. Germline V lookup: CDR1 MGHDK, CDR2 SYGVNS. The ends were cut back, 3 bases at V and 0 bases at J, with 10 bases in the middle. The CDR3 contains 15 residues. The CDR3 is CASSDGVSSTDTQYF. CDR3 in DNA: TGTGCCAGCAGTGATGGGGTCTCTAGCACAGATACGCAGTATTTT.

In this sample, this clone turned up once. The V and J genes are TRBV7-9 and TRBJ1-6, with 7 bases lining up with TRBD1. Germline trimming cut 6 bases from V and 9 bases from J; bases unmatched to any gene: 11. The CDR3 is 15 amino acids. Per germline, CDR1 SEHNR and CDR2 FQNEAQ (reference sequence). The CDR3 loop reads CASRHKTGMSSPLHF. The CDR3 DNA is TGTGCCAGCAGACATAAGACAGGGATGAGTTCACCCCTCCACTTT.

This sequence joins TRBV30 and TRBJ1-2, with 7 bases that match TRBD1. CDR1 and CDR2 from the germline V gene are GTSNPN and SVGIG (reference sequence). Losses at the gene ends were 3 bases for V and 2 bases for J; bases not matched to a gene: 0. The CDR3 is made up of 12 amino acids. Here the CDR3 DNA reads TGTGCCTGGAGGGGACAGAACTATGGCTACACCTTC. This translates into CAWRGQNYGYTF.

In this sample, this clone turned up a few times. This rearrangement joins TRBV28 to TRBJ2-5, with D uncertain. V was trimmed by 2 bases and J by 7 bases, leaving 17 bases between them. The CDR3 contains 15 residues. The germline CDR1 and CDR2 sequences are MDHEN and SYDVKM. For the CDR3, the DNA is TGTGCCAGCAGTTTAGGGCCTGACGCGGATGGGACCCAGTACTTC. The encoded protein is CASSLGPDADGTQYF.

V gene TRBV4-2 combines with J gene TRBJ2-7, with D possibly being TRBD1 (5 bases). This CDR3 spans 16 amino acids. The germline V gene has CDR1 LGHNA and CDR2 YNFKEQ. The V end lost 4 bases, the J end lost 2 bases, and 18 bases lay between the germline ends. CDR3: CASSPEHGQDPYEQYF. The CDR3, as DNA: TGTGCCAGCAGCCCAGAGCATGGACAAGATCCCTACGAGCAGTACTTC.

This clone was seen a handful of times. The gene calls are TRBV4-1 and TRBJ1-5, with D perhaps TRBD1 (6 bases). This CDR3 is 17 amino acids long. The germline V gene encodes CDR1 MGHRA and CDR2 YSYEKL. Trimming cost V 1 base and J 4 bases, with 17 bases left between them. CDR3 sequence (DNA): TGCGCCAGCAGCCAAGGCCTCTCCGGGACACGGAATCAGCCCCAGCATTTT. Translating it yields CASSQGLSGTRNQPQHF.

This clone has a handful of counts. V usage is TRBV11-2 and J usage is TRBJ2-5; D not resolved. CDR1 is SGHAT and CDR2 is FQNNGV in the germline V gene. There are 14 residues in the CDR3. Trimming removed 0 bases at V and 5 bases at J, with 10 bases between. This chain's CDR3 is CASSLEPIEETQYF. The CDR3 DNA reads TGTGCCAGCAGCTTAGAGCCCATCGAGGAGACCCAGTACTTC.

The chain links TRBV14 to TRBJ1-3, with TRBD1 identical over 9 bases. J was trimmed by 3 bases and V by 4 bases; bases with no gene match: 4. CDR1 and CDR2 from the germline V gene are SGHDN and FVKESK. The CDR3 has 15 amino acids. The CDR3 DNA sequence: TGTGCCAGCAGCCCTGGGACAGGGTATGGAAACACCATATATTTT. Protein sequence: CASSPGTGYGNTIYF.

The sample holds a few counts of this clone. The chain links TRBV10-3 to TRBJ2-7, with D possibly being TRBD1 (6 bases). Per germline, CDR1 ENHRY and CDR2 SYGVKD. The CDR3 length is 14 residues. V lost 6 bases and J lost 0, with 12 bases in between. In DNA form, the CDR3 reads TGTGCCATCAGCGCAGGGGATTTCTCCTACGAGCAGTACTTC. Its protein is CAISAGDFSYEQYF.

The chain combines TRBV30 with TRBJ1-2; 9 bases map to TRBD1. The V and J ends lost 4 bases and 6 bases, in that order; junction bases with no gene match: 6. Germline V CDR1 and CDR2: GTSNPN, SVGIG (reference sequence). This CDR3 region has 13 residues. The CDR3 sequence is CAWTPGTGHGYTF. In DNA, the CDR3 is TGTGCCTGGACCCCTGGGACAGGGCATGGCTACACCTTC.

This clone was seen a few times. The genes are TRBV11-3 and TRBJ2-3; D might be TRBD2 (6 bases). Trimming removed 5 bases from V and 3 bases from J, with 12 bases in between. This CDR3 spans 14 amino acids. Germline CDR1 and CDR2: SGHNT and YENEEA. DNA of the CDR3: TGTGCCAGCAGCCCCTGGAGGGGAACAGATACGCAGTATTTT. It is translated as CASSPWRGTDTQYF.

The chain couples TRBV5-1 to TRBJ1-1; possibly TRBD1 for D (5 bases). Germline V gene sequence: CDR1 SGHRS, CDR2 YFSETQ. This CDR3 is 13 amino acids long. The V end lost 4 bases, the J end lost 6 bases, and 13 bases lay between the germline ends. The CDR3 sequence: CASSPLQGAEAFF. CDR3 nucleotides: TGCGCCAGCAGCCCACTCCAGGGAGCTGAAGCTTTCTTT.

The CDR3 DNA sequence: TGCGCCAGCAGCCCGGTGGGGACAGAGAACACTGAAGCTTTCTTT. Encoded protein: CASSPVGTENTEAFF. The J gene is TRBJ1-1, the V gene TRBV4-1, with 7 positions matching TRBD1. V shed 4 bases, J shed 1 base, and the junction held 6 bases outside the gene matches. This CDR3 has 15 amino acids. The V gene's germline CDR1 is MGHRA and CDR2 YSYEKL.

V and J are TRBV19 and TRBJ2-7; D is ambiguous. Germline-derived CDR1 and CDR2 are LNHDA and SQIVND (reference sequence). Trimming pared 7 bases from V and 3 bases from J, leaving 19 bases between. This CDR3 region has 15 residues. The CDR3 loop is CASTPRLGKLYEQYF. The CDR3 region has the DNA TGTGCCAGTACCCCTCGGTTGGGCAAACTCTACGAGCAGTACTTC.